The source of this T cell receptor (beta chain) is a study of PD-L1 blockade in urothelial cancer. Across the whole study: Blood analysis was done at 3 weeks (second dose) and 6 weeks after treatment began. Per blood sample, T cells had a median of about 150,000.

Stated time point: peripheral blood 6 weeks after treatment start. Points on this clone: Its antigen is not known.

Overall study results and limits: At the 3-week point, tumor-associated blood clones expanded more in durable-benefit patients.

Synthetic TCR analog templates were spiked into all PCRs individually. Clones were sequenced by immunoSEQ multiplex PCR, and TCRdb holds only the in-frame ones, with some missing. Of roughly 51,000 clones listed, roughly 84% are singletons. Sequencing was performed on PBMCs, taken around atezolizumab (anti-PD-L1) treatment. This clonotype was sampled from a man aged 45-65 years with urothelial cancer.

CDR3 in DNA: TGTGCCAGCAGCCAAGGGGGGACAGGAGGAGATACGCAGTATTTT. Protein: CASSQGGTGGDTQYF. This chain links TRBV14 with TRBJ2-3, with 8 bases aligning to TRBD1. The CDR3 has 15 amino acids. V lost 1 base and J lost 5; bases outside the gene matches: 5. Germline lookup yields CDR1 SGHDN and CDR2 FVKESK.